These 28 T cell receptor beta chains originate from one sample sequenced in a study of blood T cell repertoires in COVID-19. Clones were read by immunoSEQ multiplex PCR, and TCRdb kept only the in-frame ones, dropping some. The table has around 310,000 clones, roughly 90% seen once. Material: peripheral blood. The receptors shown here come from a woman aged 35 to 49 with COVID-19, enrolled during active disease.

The J gene is TRBJ1-4, the V gene TRBV2; TRBD1 is a possible D gene (5 bases). This CDR3 contains 15 residues. Trimming stripped 7 bases from V and 4 bases from J, with 16 bases between. Germline V gene sequence: CDR1 SNHLY, CDR2 FYNNEI. CDR3 DNA sequence: TGTGCCAGCAACCGGGGCGGGGTGGGTAATGAAAAACTGTTTTTT. It encodes CASNRGGVGNEKLFF.

The V call is TRBV28, the J call TRBJ2-5, with 9 bases fitting TRBD2. Germline loops: CDR1 MDHEN, CDR2 SYDVKM. The CDR3 is 16 residues long. J gave up 0 bases and V 5 bases, and 7 bases lay outside the gene matches. DNA of the CDR3: TGTGCCAGCAGTCCCTACCTAGCGGGGTACCAAGAGACCCAGTACTTC. Encoded protein: CASSPYLAGYQETQYF.

The count of this clone is one. The chain couples TRBV9 to TRBJ2-2; D is perhaps TRBD1 (5 bases). Germline-derived CDR1 and CDR2 are SGDLS and YYNGEE. Deletions cut 3 bases from V and 1 base from J, with 16 bases between. The CDR3 length is 17 residues. Here the CDR3 DNA reads TGTGCCAGCAGCGCAGGGATCGGTGGTATGAACACCGGGGAGCTGTTTTTT. Protein: CASSAGIGGMNTGELFF.

The V and J genes are TRBV9 and TRBJ1-3; D unclear. Germline V CDR1 and CDR2: SGDLS, YYNGEE. The CDR3 has 15 amino acids. The ends were cut back, 0 bases at V and 4 bases at J, with 11 bases in the middle. The chain's CDR3 is CASSVGPGSGNTIYF. In DNA form, the CDR3 reads TGTGCCAGCAGCGTAGGGCCAGGATCGGGAAACACCATATATTTT. The variable domain in full, with the rest retrieved from reference TRBV9 and TRBJ1-3, is DSGVTQTPKHLITATGQRVTLRCSPRSGDLSVYWYQQSLDQGLQFLIQYYNGEERAKGNILERFSAQQFPDLHSELNLSSLELGDSALYFCASSVGPGSGNTIYFGEGSWLTVV.

The V call is TRBV3-1 (or the pseudogene TRBV3-2), the J call TRBJ2-7; maybe TRBD1 (6 bases). This CDR3 spans 14 amino acids. Per the germline V gene, CDR1 is LGHDT and CDR2 is YNNKEL (reference sequence). V was trimmed by 6 bases and J by 4 bases, leaving 16 bases between them. The CDR3 sequence: CASRSGQTLYEQYF. CDR3 coding DNA: TGTGCCAGCAGAAGCGGACAGACCTTATACGAGCAGTACTTC.

The chain couples TRBV5-6 to TRBJ1-4; 7 bases line up with TRBD1. CDR3 length: 15 amino acids. Per the germline V gene, CDR1 is SGHDT and CDR2 is YYEEEE. The J segment lost 2 bases and the V segment lost 4 bases, leaving 5 bases of the junction unmatched. CDR3 loop: CASSTTGFTNEKLFF. The CDR3 bases are TGTGCCAGCAGCACGACAGGGTTTACTAATGAAAAACTGTTTTTT.

This sequence joins TRBV5-1 and TRBJ1-1; 9 nucleotides match TRBD1. Germline V gene sequence: CDR1 SGHRS, CDR2 YFSETQ. V gave up 4 bases and J gave up 5 bases; unmatched junction bases: 15. There are 17 residues in the CDR3. CDR3 DNA: TGCGCCAGCAGCGCAACCGGGACAGGGTCTTCGGGAACTGAAGCTTTCTTT. Amino acid sequence: CASSATGTGSSGTEAFF.

The chain links TRBV27 to TRBJ1-1, with a weak D call TRBD1 (5 bases). CDR1 is MNHEY and CDR2 is SMNVEV in the germline V gene (reference sequence). CDR3 length equals 15 residues. The V gene lost 5 bases and the J gene lost 3 bases, with 16 bases spanning the gap. The CDR3 sequence: CASSPPGRGHTEAFF. CDR3 sequence (DNA): TGTGCCAGCAGTCCCCCAGGGAGGGGTCACACTGAAGCTTTCTTT.

This clone was recorded only once. This chain uses TRBV2 with TRBJ2-3; D not certain. Per the germline V gene, CDR1 is SNHLY and CDR2 is FYNNEI. The CDR3 spans 14 residues. The V end was cut by 4 bases, the J end by 2 bases, with 10 bases between. The CDR3 sequence is CASSVNRATDTQYF. The CDR3 DNA reads as TGTGCCAGCAGTGTAAACAGAGCCACAGATACGCAGTATTTT.

The chain joins TRBV9 to TRBJ1-1; D gene uncertain. The V end was cut by 0 bases, the J end by 2 bases, with 8 bases between. Germline CDR1 reads SGDLS; CDR2 reads YYNGEE. This CDR3 region has 14 residues. For the CDR3, the DNA is TGTGCCAGCAGCGTAGCTTGGAGAAACACTGAAGCTTTCTTT. Amino acid sequence: CASSVAWRNTEAFF.

The rearrangement joins TRBV19 to TRBJ2-7; D is unclear. CDR1 LNHDA and CDR2 SQIVND come from the germline V gene (reference sequence). The length of the CDR3 is 11 residues. V shed 5 bases and J shed 5 bases, with 7 bases lying between them. CDR3 coding DNA: TGTGCCAGTAGTCCCACGGACGAGCAGTACTTC. Residues: CASSPTDEQYF. Using reference TRBV19 and TRBJ2-7 for the parts outside the CDR3, the full variable domain is DGGITQSPKYLFRKEGQNVTLSCEQNLNHDAMYWYRQDPGQGLRLIYYSQIVNDFQKGDIAEGYSVSREKKESFPLTVTSAQKNPTAFYLCASSPTDEQYFGPGTRLTVT.

CDR3 sequence: CASSRTGAGDTQYF. The CDR3 DNA reads as TGTGCCAGCAGCCGAACAGGGGCGGGAGATACGCAGTATTTT. This sequence joins TRBV9 and TRBJ2-3, with 7 bases identical to TRBD1. Germline-derived CDR1 and CDR2 are SGDLS and YYNGEE. The ends lost 4 bases at V and 5 bases at J; junction bases unmatched: 7. CDR3 length: 14 amino acids.

The chain uses TRBV20-1 and TRBJ2-6; TRBD2 is a possible D gene (6 bases). The germline gives CDR1 DFQATT, CDR2 SNEGSKA (reference sequence). This CDR3 contains 16 residues. V lost 3 bases and J lost 4, with 16 bases in between. This chain's CDR3 is CSASPRGRSGANVLTF. CDR3 in DNA: TGCAGTGCTAGTCCCCGGGGGAGGTCCGGGGCCAACGTCCTGACTTTC.

J is TRBJ1-5 and V is TRBV7-3; D is possibly TRBD1 (6 bases). The CDR3 extends over 14 amino acids. V was shortened by 0 bases and J by 7 bases, with 10 bases between the two germline ends. Germline values: CDR1 SGHTA, CDR2 FQGTGA. The CDR3 DNA sequence: TGTGCCAGCAGCTTAACCGGGGGGCAACAGCCCCAGCATTTT. Encoded protein: CASSLTGGQQPQHF.

The V and J genes are TRBV6-2 or TRBV6-3 and TRBJ2-1, with 10 bases matching TRBD2. The CDR3 has 15 residues. The V and J ends lost 5 bases and 7 bases, in that order; junction bases with no gene match: 8. Germline CDR1 MNHEY, CDR2 SVGEGT. In nucleotides, the CDR3 is TGTGCCAGCAGTCGTCTAGCGGGGGCGCAAAATGAGCAGTTCTTC. Protein: CASSRLAGAQNEQFF.

This chain connects TRBV19 to TRBJ2-2, with a possible D match to TRBD1 (6 bases). Germline V gives CDR1 LNHDA, CDR2 SQIVND (reference sequence). The CDR3 spans 14 residues. Between the trimmed V and J ends, which lost 7 bases and 6 bases, there was a span of 15 bases. For the CDR3, the DNA is TGTGCCAGTAAAGAGTTGGGGGCCCCCGGGGAGCTGTTTTTT. Protein sequence: CASKELGAPGELFF.

The chain uses TRBV28 and TRBJ2-3; 7 bases line up with TRBD2. V lost 0 bases to trimming and J lost 0 bases; unmatched junction nucleotides: 15. The CDR3 loop spans 20 amino acids. Germline values: CDR1 MDHEN, CDR2 SYDVKM. The CDR3 DNA reads TGTGCCAGCAGTTTATGGGCTAGCGGTGTGCGACTCTCTAGCACAGATACGCAGTATTTT. Protein product: CASSLWASGVRLSSTDTQYF.

This chain links TRBV27 with TRBJ1-1; 8 bases are a match to TRBD1. The germline gives CDR1 MNHEY, CDR2 SMNVEV (reference sequence). The J segment lost 5 bases and the V segment lost 1 base, leaving 18 bases of the junction unmatched. The CDR3 sequence is 19 residues long. In DNA form, the CDR3 reads TGTGCCAGCAGTTTATACGGGGTGGGCAGGGGGCTATCGGGGACTGAAGCTTTCTTT. As protein: CASSLYGVGRGLSGTEAFF.

V and J are TRBV3-1 (or the pseudogene TRBV3-2) and TRBJ2-1, with TRBD2 identical over 9 bases. Trimming at V came to 4 bases and at J to 5 bases, leaving 3 bases not matched to a gene. This CDR3 region has 14 residues. Germline V gene lookup returns CDR1 LGHDT and CDR2 YNNKEL (reference sequence). This CDR3 is CASSLSGGDNEQFF. CDR3 nucleotide sequence: TGTGCCAGCAGCCTTAGCGGGGGAGACAATGAGCAGTTCTTC.

The V and J genes are TRBV30 and TRBJ1-5; possibly TRBD1 for D (6 bases). Germline V CDR1 and CDR2: GTSNPN, SVGIG (reference sequence). The length of the CDR3 is 13 residues. Trimming removed 4 bases at V and 3 bases at J, with 10 bases between. The CDR3 reads CAWNGGLNQPQHF. In DNA form, the CDR3 reads TGTGCCTGGAATGGGGGCCTCAATCAGCCCCAGCATTTT.

The V gene is TRBV2, the J gene TRBJ2-2, with 7 bases identical to TRBD1. Unmatched junction bases numbered 4, after V lost 8 bases and J lost 4 bases. CDR1 and CDR2 (germline): SNHLY, FYNNEI. This CDR3 has 13 amino acids. The chain's CDR3 is CASRQGSTGELFF. The DNA for the CDR3 is TGTGCCAGCCGACAGGGTAGCACCGGGGAGCTGTTTTTT.

This chain connects TRBV9 to TRBJ2-3, with TRBD2 matching over 9 bases. The germline V gene encodes CDR1 SGDLS and CDR2 YYNGEE. J lost 0 bases, V lost 1 base, and 0 bases had no gene match. CDR3 size: 15 residues. CDR3 nucleotides: TGTGCCAGCAGCGTAAGCGGGGGGAGCACAGATACGCAGTATTTT. It yields the protein CASSVSGGSTDTQYF. The whole variable domain, filled in from reference TRBV9 and TRBJ2-3, reads DSGVTQTPKHLITATGQRVTLRCSPRSGDLSVYWYQQSLDQGLQFLIQYYNGEERAKGNILERFSAQQFPDLHSELNLSSLELGDSALYFCASSVSGGSTDTQYFGPGTRLTVL.

J is TRBJ1-2 and V is TRBV6-5, with a weak D call TRBD1 (5 bases). V was cut by 4 bases and J by 3 bases, with 12 bases left in between. There are 14 residues in the CDR3. In germline, CDR1 is MNHEY, CDR2 SVGAGI. DNA for the CDR3: TGTGCCAGCAGTTCAGCAGGGATTTACTATGGCTACACCTTC. Its protein is CASSSAGIYYGYTF.

This chain connects TRBV6-6 to TRBJ1-1, with D perhaps matching TRBD1 (5 bases). Trimming cost V 10 bases and J 1 base, with 13 bases left between them. Germline V gives CDR1 MNHNY, CDR2 SVGAGI (reference sequence). This CDR3 comprises 13 residues. CDR3 DNA sequence: TGTGCCACCGAGACAGAGCGGAACACTGAAGCTTTCTTT. This encodes CATETERNTEAFF.

V usage is TRBV3-1 (or the pseudogene TRBV3-2) and J usage is TRBJ1-3; TRBD1 matches 11 bases. Germline V lookup: CDR1 LGHDT, CDR2 YNNKEL (reference sequence). The CDR3 is made up of 18 amino acids. The V segment lost 1 base and the J segment 1 base; nucleotides outside the gene matches: 6. The CDR3 is CASSQGGTGGISGNTIYF. The CDR3 DNA follows: TGTGCCAGCAGCCAAGGAGGGACAGGGGGAATTTCTGGAAACACCATATATTTT.

In its sample, this clone was seen a few times. The J gene is TRBJ2-1, the V gene TRBV6-6; 8 nucleotides line up with TRBD1. CDR1 MNHNY and CDR2 SVGAGI come from the germline V gene (reference sequence). The CDR3 runs to 15 residues. After removal of 4 bases from V and 7 bases from J, the junction contained 9 bases not matched to a gene. CDR3 loop: CASSSRQGIGNEQFF. CDR3 sequence (DNA): TGTGCCAGCAGTTCCCGACAGGGGATCGGGAATGAGCAGTTCTTC.

The V and J genes are TRBV6-2 or TRBV6-3 and TRBJ1-5, with 8 bases matching TRBD1. This CDR3 is 16 amino acids long. The junction had 9 bases not matched to a gene; V was cut back by 4 bases and J by 4 bases. Looked up from germline, CDR1 is MNHEY and CDR2 is SVGEGT. CDR3 nucleotide sequence: TGTGCCAGCAGTTCTCGACAGGGGACCGTTAATCAGCCCCAGCATTTT. Its translation is CASSSRQGTVNQPQHF.

This chain joins TRBV29-1 and TRBJ1-1; possible D gene TRBD1, 5 bases. Germline values: CDR1 SQVTM, CDR2 ANQGSEA. Trimming left V 3 bases short and J 6 bases short, with 5 bases between. The length of the CDR3 is 10 residues. This CDR3 is CSVETAEAFF. DNA of the CDR3: TGCAGCGTTGAGACAGCTGAAGCTTTCTTT.